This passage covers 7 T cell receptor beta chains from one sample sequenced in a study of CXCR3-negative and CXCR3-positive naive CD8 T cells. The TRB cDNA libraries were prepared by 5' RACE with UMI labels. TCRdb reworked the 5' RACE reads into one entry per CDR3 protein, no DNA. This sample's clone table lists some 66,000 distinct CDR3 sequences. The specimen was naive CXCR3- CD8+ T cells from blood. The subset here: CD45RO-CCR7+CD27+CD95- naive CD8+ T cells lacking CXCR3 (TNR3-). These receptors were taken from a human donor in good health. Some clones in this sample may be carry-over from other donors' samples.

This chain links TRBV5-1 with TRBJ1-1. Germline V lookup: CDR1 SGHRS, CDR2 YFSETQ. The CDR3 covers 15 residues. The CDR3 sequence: CASSLAWGFSTEAFF.

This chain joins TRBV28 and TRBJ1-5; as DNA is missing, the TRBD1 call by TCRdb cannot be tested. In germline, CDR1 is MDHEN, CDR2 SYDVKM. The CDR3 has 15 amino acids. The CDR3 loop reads CASISVQSLNQPQHF.

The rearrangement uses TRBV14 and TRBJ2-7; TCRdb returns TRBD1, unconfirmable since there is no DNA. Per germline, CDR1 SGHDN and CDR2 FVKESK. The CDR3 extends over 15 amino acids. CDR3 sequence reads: CASSQRDRLSYEQYF.

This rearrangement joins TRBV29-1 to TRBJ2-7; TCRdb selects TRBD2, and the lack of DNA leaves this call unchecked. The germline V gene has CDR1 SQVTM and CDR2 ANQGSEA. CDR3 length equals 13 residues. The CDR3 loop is CSVASGGSYEQYF.

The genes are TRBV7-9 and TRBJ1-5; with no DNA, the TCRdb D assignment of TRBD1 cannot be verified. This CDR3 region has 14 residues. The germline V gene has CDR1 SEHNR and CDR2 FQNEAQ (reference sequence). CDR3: CASSLAEGPGPQHF.

CDR3: CASTPQRGPSYNEQFF. The chain has TRBV7-9 and TRBJ2-1; without DNA, the TCRdb call of TRBD1 cannot be checked. Germline V gene lookup returns CDR1 SEHNR and CDR2 FQNEAQ (reference sequence). The CDR3 runs to 16 residues.

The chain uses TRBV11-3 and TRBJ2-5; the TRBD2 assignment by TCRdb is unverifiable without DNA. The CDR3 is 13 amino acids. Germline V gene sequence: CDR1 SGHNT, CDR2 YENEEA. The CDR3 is CASSPPSLETQYF.